The 9 T cell receptor beta chains listed next were all sequenced from one sample in a study of T cell responses to AZD1222 COVID-19 vaccine. Measured with immunoSEQ multiplex PCR; TCRdb has only the in-frame clones, and not every one. The sample has 110,000 or so clones, around 90% seen once. The sample consisted of peripheral blood, taken on day 0 of AZD1222 vaccination. These receptors originate from an adult in good health.

V usage is TRBV4-3 and J usage is TRBJ2-7; D is undetermined. The CDR3 contains 15 residues. Trimming shortened V by 0 bases and J by 6 bases, and 15 bases separated the two germline ends. Per germline, CDR1 LGHNA and CDR2 YSLEER. The CDR3 sequence is CASSQDVTPGFEQYF. The CDR3 nucleotides are TGCGCCAGCAGCCAAGATGTTACACCCGGGTTCGAGCAGTACTTC.

This rearrangement joins TRBV6-5 to TRBJ2-7; maybe TRBD2 (5 bases). Trimming removed 5 bases at V and 0 bases at J, with 11 bases between. From germline, CDR1 is MNHEY and CDR2 SVGAGI. The CDR3 covers 14 residues. CDR3 protein: CASSRTVASYEQYF. The CDR3 DNA sequence: TGTGCCAGCAGTCGGACTGTGGCCTCCTACGAGCAGTACTTC.

The chain combines TRBV28 with TRBJ1-5; D possibly corresponds to TRBD1 (5 bases). This CDR3 is 15 amino acids long. V was cut by 7 bases and J by 2 bases, with 15 bases left in between. The germline V gene has CDR1 MDHEN and CDR2 SYDVKM. The CDR3 coding sequence is TGTGCCAGCATCCTGGAAGGGGCGGGCAATCAGCCCCAGCATTTT. Its protein is CASILEGAGNQPQHF.

The chain recombines TRBV10-3 with TRBJ2-2; tentative D call: TRBD2 (7 bases). Trimming left V 6 bases short and J 3 bases short, with 14 bases between. The germline gives CDR1 ENHRY, CDR2 SYGVKD. The length of the CDR3 is 15 residues. CDR3 protein: CAIRNLGGDTGELFF. The CDR3 DNA reads as TGTGCCATCAGGAACCTAGGGGGGGACACCGGGGAGCTGTTTTTT.

The chain carries TRBV11-2 and TRBJ1-2; unclear D gene. Trimming cost V 7 bases and J 7 bases, with 7 bases left between them. Looked up from germline, CDR1 is SGHAT and CDR2 is FQNNGV. The CDR3 is made up of 10 amino acids. The CDR3 region is CASNPCGYTF. The CDR3 DNA is TGTGCCAGCAACCCTTGTGGCTACACCTTC. Supplemented by reference TRBV11-2 and TRBJ1-2, the full variable domain reads EAGVAQSPRYKIIEKRQSVAFWCNPISGHATLYWYQQILGQGPKLLIQFQNNGVVDDSQLPKDRFSAERLKGVDSTLKIQPAKLEDSAVYLCASNPCGYTFGSGTRLTVV.

The V gene is TRBV3-1 (or the pseudogene TRBV3-2), the J gene TRBJ2-7; 7 nucleotides agree with TRBD1. Trimming took 1 base from V and 6 from J; bases not matched to a gene: 12. The CDR3 sequence is 16 residues long. Germline V gene data show CDR1 as LGHDT and CDR2 as YNNKEL (reference sequence). In DNA form, the CDR3 reads TGTGCCAGCAGCCAAGTGTCGTCAGGGGCAGGGGGCGAGCAGTACTTC. It codes for CASSQVSSGAGGEQYF.

The chain joins TRBV6-5 to TRBJ2-1, with 8 bases aligning to TRBD2. The CDR3 covers 15 residues. From germline, CDR1 is MNHEY and CDR2 SVGAGI. With V trimmed by 5 bases and J by 0 bases, 3 bases remained unmatched. The CDR3 sequence: CASSNSGASYNEQFF. In DNA form, the CDR3 reads TGTGCCAGCAGTAATAGCGGGGCCTCCTACAATGAGCAGTTCTTC.

The rearrangement links TRBV6-2 or TRBV6-3 to TRBJ1-5; no firm D call. V lost 2 bases and J lost 7, with 9 bases in between. CDR1 is MNHEY, CDR2 SVGEGT, per germline. The CDR3 covers 13 residues. The CDR3 DNA is TGTGCCAGCAGTTACGCTGCGGGGCAGCCCCAGCATTTT. Its translation: CASSYAAGQPQHF.

This rearrangement joins TRBV7-6 to TRBJ2-1, with D tentatively TRBD1 or TRBD2 (5 bases each). V shed 0 bases and J shed 9 bases, with 15 bases lying between them. Germline V gene data show CDR1 as SGHVS and CDR2 as FNYEAQ. The CDR3 is 15 residues long. The CDR3: CASSLALSERGEQFF. CDR3 nucleotides: TGTGCCAGCAGCTTAGCGCTCTCGGAGAGGGGTGAGCAGTTCTTC.